The clone carrying this T cell receptor beta chain was counted a few times. Its antigen is undetermined. Expressed TCRB transcripts were sequenced because the isolated RNA had all been reverse transcribed beforehand. The study sequenced naive, central memory and regulatory T cell samples to an average of approximately 4 million reads. TCRdb's copy holds only in-frame clones and misses some; the assay was immunoSEQ multiplex PCR. The sample has 620,000 or so clones; 15% to 18% are singletons. Germline loops: CDR1 DFQATT, CDR2 SNEGSKA (reference sequence). The germline V and J ends were trimmed by 7 bases and 6 bases, with 11 bases remaining between them. The CDR3 extends over 11 amino acids. The data were obtained in a study of beta chain features in type 1 diabetes. Study-wide points: TCRB repertoires of naive, central memory and Treg cells appeared more similar among patients than among healthy donors. The question of HLA type influencing TCRB rearrangement was one that remained unresolved here.

A sort by CD45RO/CCR7/CD25/CD127/CD95/CD27 yielded CD4+ naive, central memory, regulatory and stem cell-like memory cells. Sequenced sample: naive CD4+ T cells from blood. J is TRBJ2-3 and V is TRBV20-1; D gene uncertain. The sequence was collected from a man between 18 and 29 years old in good health. CDR3 region: CSGPGPDTQYF. As DNA, the CDR3 is TGCAGTGGGCCCGGACCGGATACGCAGTATTTT.